This T cell receptor beta chain originates from a study of shared clonotypes between healthy human individuals. Study in general: Plates per donor: three CD4 naive, three CD4 memory, two CD8 naive, one CD8 memory.

In replicate PCRs of sorted subsets, 150 to 200 ng DNA, roughly 31,000 T cell genomes, was used. Clones were sequenced by immunoSEQ multiplex PCR, and TCRdb holds only the in-frame ones, with some missing. There are about 2.4 million clones in the sample; 90% to 95% occur only once, and about 0.13% lies in the top ten. The germline V and J ends were trimmed by 3 bases and 1 base, with 5 bases remaining between them. CDR1 SGHTA and CDR2 FQGNSA come from the germline V gene. The CDR3 spans 13 residues. About this clone itself: Other nucleotide sequences in the sample specify the same CDR3.

Splitting the CD4+ cells yielded a CD45RA+ naive subset and a CD45RA-negative memory subset. J is TRBJ2-3 and V is TRBV7-2, with TRBD1 as a possible D gene (5 bases). The specimen was naive CD4+ T cells sorted from blood. Specified subset: CD45RA+ positively selected. The TCR sequence derives from a man between 18 and 29 years old in good health. The CDR3 DNA is TGTGCCAGCAGCTTGGGGCGCACAGATACGCAGTATTTT. It codes for CASSLGRTDTQYF.